This TCR beta chain was sequenced in a study of CD8 T cells in ankylosing spondylitis. The study's findings and limits: Eight highly homologous variants formed a TCR beta motif that appeared characteristic of ankylosing spondylitis blood. As reported, disease-linked clones showed significant enrichment in matched ankylosing spondylitis synovial fluid.

As to this clonotype: What it binds is unknown.

Germline trimming cut 2 bases from V and 8 bases from J; bases unmatched to any gene: 12. The CDR3 is 16 residues long. CDR1 and CDR2 (germline): SGDLS, YYNGEE. Quantitative 5'-RACE with molecular barcodes generated TCR beta libraries. TCRdb reprocessed the 5' RACE reads via MiXCR and lists one record per CDR3 protein. This table has 470,000 or so distinct CDR3 sequences, more than 25% appearing once. The sample was blood, either unsorted or a sorted T cell fraction (not recorded which). The sequence was obtained from a male donor with ankylosing spondylitis. This chain connects TRBV9 to TRBJ1-2, with 10 bases matching TRBD1. Written as DNA, the CDR3 is TGTGCCAGCAGCGTGAACTCGGGACAGGGGAGTGGGGGCTACACCTTC. This encodes CASSVNSGQGSGGYTF. Full variable domain (missing parts from reference TRBV9 and TRBJ1-2): DSGVTQTPKHLITATGQRVTLRCSPRSGDLSVYWYQQSLDQGLQFLIQYYNGEERAKGNILERFSAQQFPDLHSELNLSSLELGDSALYFCASSVNSGQGSGGYTFGSGTRLTVV.